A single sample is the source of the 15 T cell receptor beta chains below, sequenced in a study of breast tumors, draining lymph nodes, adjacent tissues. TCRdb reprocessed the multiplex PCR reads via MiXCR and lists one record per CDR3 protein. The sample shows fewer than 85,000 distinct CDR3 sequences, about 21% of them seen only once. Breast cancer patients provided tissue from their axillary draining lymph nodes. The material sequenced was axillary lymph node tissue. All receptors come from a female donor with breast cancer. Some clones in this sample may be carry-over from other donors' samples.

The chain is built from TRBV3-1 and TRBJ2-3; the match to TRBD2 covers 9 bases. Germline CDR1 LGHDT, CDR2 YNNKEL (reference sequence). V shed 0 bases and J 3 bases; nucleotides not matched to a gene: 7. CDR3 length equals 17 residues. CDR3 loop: CASSQDVASGMTDTQYF. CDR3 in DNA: TGTGCCAGCAGCCAAGATGTGGCTAGCGGGATGACAGATACGCAGTATTTT.

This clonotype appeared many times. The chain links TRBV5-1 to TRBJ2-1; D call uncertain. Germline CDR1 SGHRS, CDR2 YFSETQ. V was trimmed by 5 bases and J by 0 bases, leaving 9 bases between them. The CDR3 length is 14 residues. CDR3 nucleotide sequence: TGCGCCAGCAGGATTATAAGCTCCTACAATGAGCAGTTCTTC. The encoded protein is CASRIISSYNEQFF. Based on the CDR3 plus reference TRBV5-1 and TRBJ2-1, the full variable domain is KAGVTQTPRYLIKTRGQQVTLSCSPISGHRSVSWYQQTPGQGLQFLFEYFSETQRNKGNFPGRFSGRQFSNSRSEMNVSTLELGDSALYLCASRIISSYNEQFFGPGTRLTVL.

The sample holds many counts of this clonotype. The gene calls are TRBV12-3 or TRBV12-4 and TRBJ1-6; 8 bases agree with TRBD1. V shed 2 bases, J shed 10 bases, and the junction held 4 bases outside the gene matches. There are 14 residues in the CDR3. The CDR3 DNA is TGTGCCAGCAGTTTACAGGGGGCTACCTCACCCCTCCACTTT. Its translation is CASSLQGATSPLHF.

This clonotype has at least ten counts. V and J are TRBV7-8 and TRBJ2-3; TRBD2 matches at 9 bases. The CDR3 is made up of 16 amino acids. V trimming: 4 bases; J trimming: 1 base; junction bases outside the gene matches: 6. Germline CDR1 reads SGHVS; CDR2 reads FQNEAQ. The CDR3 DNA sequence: TGTGCCAGCAGCTCAAGAAGACTAGCGGGCACAGATACGCAGTATTTT. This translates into CASSSRRLAGTDTQYF.

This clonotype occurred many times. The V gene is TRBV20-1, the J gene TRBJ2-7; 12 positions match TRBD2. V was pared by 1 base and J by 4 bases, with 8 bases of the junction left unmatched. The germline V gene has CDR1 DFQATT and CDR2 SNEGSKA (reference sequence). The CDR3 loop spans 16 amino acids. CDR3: CSARGRLAGVSYEQYF. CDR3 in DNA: TGCAGTGCTAGAGGCCGACTAGCGGGAGTGTCTTACGAGCAGTACTTC.

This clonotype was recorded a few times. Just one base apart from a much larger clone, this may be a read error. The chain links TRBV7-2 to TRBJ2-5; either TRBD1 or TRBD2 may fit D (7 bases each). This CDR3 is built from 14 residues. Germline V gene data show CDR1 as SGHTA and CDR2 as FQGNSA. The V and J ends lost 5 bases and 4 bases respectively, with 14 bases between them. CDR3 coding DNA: TGTGCCAGCAGCATTCAGGGGGGGGGAGAGACCCAGTACTTC. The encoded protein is CASSIQGGGETQYF.

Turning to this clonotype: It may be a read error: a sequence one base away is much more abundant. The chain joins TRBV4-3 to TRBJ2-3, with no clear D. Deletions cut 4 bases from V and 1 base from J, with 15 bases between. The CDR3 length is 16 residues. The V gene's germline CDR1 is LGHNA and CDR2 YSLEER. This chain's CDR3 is CASSRDLAQGTDTQYF. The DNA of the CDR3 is TGCGCCAGCAGCCGAGACCTGGCCCAGGGCACAGATACGCAGTATTTT.

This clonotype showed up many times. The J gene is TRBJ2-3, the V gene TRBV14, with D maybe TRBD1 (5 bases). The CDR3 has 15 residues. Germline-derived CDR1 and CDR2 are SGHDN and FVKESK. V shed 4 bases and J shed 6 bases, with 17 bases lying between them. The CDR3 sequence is CASSLLGLSRDTQYF. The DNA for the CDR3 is TGTGCCAGCAGCCTCCTGGGGCTCAGCAGGGATACGCAGTATTTT.

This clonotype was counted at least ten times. The DNA of the CDR3 is TGTGCCATCTCGGGGACAGGGGGCACCGGGGAGCTGTTTTTT. Translating it yields CAISGTGGTGELFF. This rearrangement joins TRBV10-3 to TRBJ2-2; 11 bases are a match to TRBD1. CDR1 and CDR2 from the germline V gene are ENHRY and SYGVKD. The CDR3 contains 14 residues. V lost 8 bases and J lost 4; bases outside the gene matches: 3.

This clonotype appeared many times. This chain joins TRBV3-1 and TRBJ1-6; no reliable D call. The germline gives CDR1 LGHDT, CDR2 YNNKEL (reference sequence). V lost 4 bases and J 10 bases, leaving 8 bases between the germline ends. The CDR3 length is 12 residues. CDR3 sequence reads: CASSLSWSPLHF. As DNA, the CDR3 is TGTGCCAGCAGCCTTAGCTGGTCACCCCTCCACTTT.

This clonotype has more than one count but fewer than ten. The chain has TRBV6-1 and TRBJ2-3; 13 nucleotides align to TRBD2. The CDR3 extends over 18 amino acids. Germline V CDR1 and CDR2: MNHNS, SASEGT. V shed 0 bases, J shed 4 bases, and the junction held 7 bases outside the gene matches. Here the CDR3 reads CASSEAKPGLAGSDTQYF. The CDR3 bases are TGTGCCAGCAGTGAAGCTAAACCGGGACTAGCGGGATCAGATACGCAGTATTTT.

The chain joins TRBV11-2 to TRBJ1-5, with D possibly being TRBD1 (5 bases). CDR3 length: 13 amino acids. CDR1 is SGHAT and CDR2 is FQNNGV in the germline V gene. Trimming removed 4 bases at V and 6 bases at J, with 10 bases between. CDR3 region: CASSSRGGQPQHF. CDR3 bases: TGTGCCAGCAGCTCCCGGGGGGGTCAGCCCCAGCATTTT. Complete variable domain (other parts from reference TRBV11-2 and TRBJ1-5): EAGVAQSPRYKIIEKRQSVAFWCNPISGHATLYWYQQILGQGPKLLIQFQNNGVVDDSQLPKDRFSAERLKGVDSTLKIQPAKLEDSAVYLCASSSRGGQPQHFGDGTRLSIL.

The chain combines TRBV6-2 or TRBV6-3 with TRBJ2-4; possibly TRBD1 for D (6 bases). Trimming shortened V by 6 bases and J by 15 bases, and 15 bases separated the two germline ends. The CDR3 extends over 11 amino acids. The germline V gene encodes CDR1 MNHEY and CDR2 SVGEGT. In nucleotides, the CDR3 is TGTGCCAGCAGAAACCGGGACACGGGGTACTTC. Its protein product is CASRNRDTGYF.

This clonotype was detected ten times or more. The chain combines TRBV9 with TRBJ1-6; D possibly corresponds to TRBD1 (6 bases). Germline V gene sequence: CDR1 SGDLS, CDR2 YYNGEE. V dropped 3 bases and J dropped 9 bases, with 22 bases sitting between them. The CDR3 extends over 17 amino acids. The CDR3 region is CASSDTGMALPGSPLHF. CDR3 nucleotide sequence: TGTGCCAGCAGCGACACAGGGATGGCGTTACCGGGTTCACCCCTCCACTTT.

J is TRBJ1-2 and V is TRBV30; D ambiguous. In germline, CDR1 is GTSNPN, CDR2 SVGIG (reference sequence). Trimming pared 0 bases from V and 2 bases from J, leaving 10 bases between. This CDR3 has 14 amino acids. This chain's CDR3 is CAWSVGGSNYGYTF. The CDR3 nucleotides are TGTGCCTGGAGTGTAGGTGGATCAAACTATGGCTACACCTTC.